The present T cell receptor beta chain was sequenced within a study of T-cell reconstitution after alpha-beta-depleted transplantation in children. Study results and limitations: As was reported, about two months after transplant, alpha-beta T cells came from several hundred expanded graft clones. One year post-transplant, T-cell counts and diversity were largely derived from T cells produced anew.

To note about this clonotype: Its cognate antigen is unknown.

During its preparation, the TCRbeta library received unique molecular identifiers. TCRdb used MiXCR to reprocess the PCR reads, holding one entry per CDR3 protein. The sample contains a few hundred thousand distinct CDR3 sequences, approximately 13% of which appear only once. V was shortened by 7 bases and J by 1 base, with 17 bases between the two germline ends. The CDR3 is 15 amino acids. This receptor was obtained from a male patient younger than 18 who had a stem cell transplant for acute myeloid leukemia, so the T cells may come from the graft donor. V usage is TRBV12-3 or TRBV12-4 and J usage is TRBJ2-7; D is possibly TRBD2 (6 bases). Sequencing was performed on PBMCs, mostly from graft donor cells, taken 360 days after TCRalphabeta/CD19-depleted stem cell transplant. The CDR3 DNA follows: TGTGCCAGCAACACGAAGGGGACTGCATCCTACGAGCAGTACTTC. Amino acids: CASNTKGTASYEQYF.